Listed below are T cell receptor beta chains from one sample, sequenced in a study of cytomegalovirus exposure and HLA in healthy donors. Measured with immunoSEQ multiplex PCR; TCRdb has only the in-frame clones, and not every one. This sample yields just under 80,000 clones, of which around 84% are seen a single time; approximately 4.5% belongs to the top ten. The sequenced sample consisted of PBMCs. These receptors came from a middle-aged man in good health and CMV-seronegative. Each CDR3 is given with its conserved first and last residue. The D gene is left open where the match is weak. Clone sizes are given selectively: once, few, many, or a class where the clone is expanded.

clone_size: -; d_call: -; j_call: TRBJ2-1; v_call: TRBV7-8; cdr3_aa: CASSLGGGGYNEQFF; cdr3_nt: TGTGCCAGCAGCTTAGGAGGCGGAGGCTACAATGAGCAGTTCTTC
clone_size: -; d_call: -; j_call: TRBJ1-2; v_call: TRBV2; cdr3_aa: CASSLKRDSYGYTF; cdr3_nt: TGTGCCAGCAGCTTAAAACGGGACTCCTATGGCTACACCTTC
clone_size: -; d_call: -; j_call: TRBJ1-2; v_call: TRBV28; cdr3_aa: CASSLPGNYGYTF; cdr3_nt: TGTGCCAGCAGTTTGCCGGGGAACTATGGCTACACCTTC
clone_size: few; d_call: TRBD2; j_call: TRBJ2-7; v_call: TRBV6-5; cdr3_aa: CASSYSGLAYEQYF; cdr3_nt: TGTGCCAGCAGTTACTCGGGACTAGCCTACGAGCAGTACTTC
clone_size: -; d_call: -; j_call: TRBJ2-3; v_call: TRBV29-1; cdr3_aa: CSETLGGSTDTQYF; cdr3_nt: TGCAGCGAAACCCTAGGAGGGAGCACAGATACGCAGTATTTT
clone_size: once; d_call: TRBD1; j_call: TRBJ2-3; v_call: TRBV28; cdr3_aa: CASSPRQGYTDTQYF; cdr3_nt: TGTGCCAGCAGCCCCCGACAGGGGTACACAGATACGCAGTATTTT
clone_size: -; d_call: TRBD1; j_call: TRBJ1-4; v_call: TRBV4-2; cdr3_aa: CASSPTGQGSEKLFF; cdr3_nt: TGTGCCAGCAGCCCCACGGGACAGGGAAGCGAAAAACTGTTTTTT
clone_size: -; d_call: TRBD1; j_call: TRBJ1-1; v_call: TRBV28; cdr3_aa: CASSPGGREIAFF; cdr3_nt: TGTGCCAGCAGCCCAGGGGGCAGAGAAATAGCTTTCTTT
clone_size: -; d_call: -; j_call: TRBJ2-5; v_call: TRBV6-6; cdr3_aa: CASRDYGAETQYF; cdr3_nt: TGTGCCAGCAGGGACTATGGGGCAGAGACCCAGTACTTC
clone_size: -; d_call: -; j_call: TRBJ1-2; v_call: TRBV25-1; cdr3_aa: CASSEEGRGGMINYGYTF; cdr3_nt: TGTGCCAGCAGTGAAGAGGGGAGGGGGGGCATGATTAACTATGGCTACACCTTC
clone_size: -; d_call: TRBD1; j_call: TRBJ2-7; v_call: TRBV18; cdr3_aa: CASSPLQGPRDEQYF; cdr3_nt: TGTGCCAGCTCACCACTACAGGGGCCCCGGGACGAGCAGTACTTC
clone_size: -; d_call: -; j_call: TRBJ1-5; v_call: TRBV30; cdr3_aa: CAWSLGLRPQHF; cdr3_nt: TGTGCCTGGAGTTTGGGGCTGCGGCCCCAGCATTTT
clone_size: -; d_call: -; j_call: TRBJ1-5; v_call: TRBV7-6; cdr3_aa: CASSLTVDQPQHF; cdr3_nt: TGTGCCAGCAGCTTAACGGTGGATCAGCCCCAGCATTTT
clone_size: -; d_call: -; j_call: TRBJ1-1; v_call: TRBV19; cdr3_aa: CASSIDRREAFF; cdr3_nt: TGTGCCAGTAGTATAGATCGGAGGGAAGCTTTCTTT
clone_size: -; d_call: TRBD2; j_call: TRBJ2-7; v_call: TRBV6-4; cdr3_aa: CASSDTREFSYEQYF; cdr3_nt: TGTGCCAGCAGTGATACGCGGGAGTTCTCCTACGAGCAGTACTTC
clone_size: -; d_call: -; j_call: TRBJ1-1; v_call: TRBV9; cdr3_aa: CASSGGTSSEAFF; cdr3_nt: TGTGCCAGCAGCGGGGGGACAAGTTCTGAAGCTTTCTTT
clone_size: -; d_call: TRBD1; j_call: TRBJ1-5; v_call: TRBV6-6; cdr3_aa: CASSYRGQNQPQHF; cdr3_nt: TGTGCCAGCAGTTACAGGGGGCAGAATCAGCCCCAGCATTTT
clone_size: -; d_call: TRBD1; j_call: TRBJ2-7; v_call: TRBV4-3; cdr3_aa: CASSQEGTGQNEQYF; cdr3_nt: TGCGCCAGCAGCCAAGAGGGGACAGGGCAGAACGAGCAGTACTTC
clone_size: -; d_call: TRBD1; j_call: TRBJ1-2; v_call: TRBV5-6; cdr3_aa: CASRPPGTANYGYTF; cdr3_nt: TGTGCCAGCAGGCCTCCCGGGACAGCTAACTATGGCTACACCTTC
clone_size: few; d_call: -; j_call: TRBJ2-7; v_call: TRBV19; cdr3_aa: CASSIDSGIPGEQYF; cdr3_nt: TGTGCCAGTAGTATCGATTCGGGGATACCAGGAGAGCAGTACTTC
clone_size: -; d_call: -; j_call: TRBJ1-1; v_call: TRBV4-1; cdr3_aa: CASSPPQGIVAYTEAFF; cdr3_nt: TGCGCCAGCAGCCCACCACAGGGAATAGTGGCTTACACTGAAGCTTTCTTT
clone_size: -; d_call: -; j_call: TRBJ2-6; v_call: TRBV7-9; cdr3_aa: CASSRSVGSGANVLTF; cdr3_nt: TGTGCCAGCAGCCGTAGCGTCGGCTCTGGGGCCAACGTCCTGACTTTC
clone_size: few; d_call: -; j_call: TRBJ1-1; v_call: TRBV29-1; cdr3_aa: CSVRKDRNTEAFF; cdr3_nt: TGCAGCGTTCGGAAGGACAGGAACACTGAAGCTTTCTTT
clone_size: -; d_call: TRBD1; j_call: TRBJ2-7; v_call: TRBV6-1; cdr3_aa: CASRSGQVFYEQYF; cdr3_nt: TGTGCCAGCAGGTCAGGACAGGTGTTCTACGAGCAGTACTTC
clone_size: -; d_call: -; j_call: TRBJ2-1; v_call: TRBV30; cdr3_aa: CAWFPSRGPRYEQFF; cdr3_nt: TGTGCCTGGTTCCCTTCGCGCGGCCCTCGATATGAGCAGTTCTTC
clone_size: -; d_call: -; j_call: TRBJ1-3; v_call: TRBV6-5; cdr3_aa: CASSYSQTTGNTIYF; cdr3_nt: TGTGCCAGCAGTTACTCCCAGACTACTGGAAACACCATATATTTT
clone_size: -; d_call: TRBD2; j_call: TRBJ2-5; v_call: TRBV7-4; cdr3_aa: CASSLGWEASGEETQYF; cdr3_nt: TGTGCCAGCAGCTTAGGATGGGAGGCTAGCGGGGAAGAGACCCAGTACTTC
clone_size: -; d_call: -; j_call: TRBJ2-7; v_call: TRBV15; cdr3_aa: CATSRIRRPGLAYEQYF; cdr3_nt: TGTGCCACCAGCAGAATACGGCGTCCGGGACTCGCCTACGAGCAGTACTTC
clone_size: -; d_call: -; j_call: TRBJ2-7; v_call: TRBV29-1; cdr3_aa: CSVEEPGIYEQYF; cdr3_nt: TGCAGCGTTGAAGAACCAGGAATCTACGAGCAGTACTTC
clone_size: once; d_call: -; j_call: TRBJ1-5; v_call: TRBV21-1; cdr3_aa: CASSTRRGHQPQHF; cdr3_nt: TGTGCCAGCAGCACCCGAAGGGGTCACCAGCCCCAGCATTTT
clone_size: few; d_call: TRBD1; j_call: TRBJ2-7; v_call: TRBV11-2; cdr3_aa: CASSPNPRGEQYF; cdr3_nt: TGTGCCAGCAGCCCTAACCCCAGGGGGGAGCAGTACTTC
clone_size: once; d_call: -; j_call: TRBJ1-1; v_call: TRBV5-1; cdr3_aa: CASSLEPGPRAEAFF; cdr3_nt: TGCGCCAGCAGCTTGGAACCAGGCCCCAGGGCTGAAGCTTTCTTT
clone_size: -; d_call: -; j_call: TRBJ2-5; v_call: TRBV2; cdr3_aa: CASSEADSQETQYF; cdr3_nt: TGTGCCAGCAGTGAAGCGGACAGCCAAGAGACCCAGTACTTC
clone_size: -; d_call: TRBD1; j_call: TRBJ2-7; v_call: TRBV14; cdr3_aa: CASSQQRQGEDTQQYF; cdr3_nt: TGTGCCAGCAGCCAACAGAGACAGGGGGAGGATACGCAGCAGTACTTC
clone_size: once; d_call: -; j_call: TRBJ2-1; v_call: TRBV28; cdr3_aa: CASSFPAPLNEQFF; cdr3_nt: TGTGCCAGCAGTTTCCCAGCGCCCCTCAATGAGCAGTTCTTC
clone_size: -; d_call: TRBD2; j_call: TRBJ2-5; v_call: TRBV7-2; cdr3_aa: CASSLVGPAGSETQYF; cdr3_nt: TGTGCCAGCAGCTTAGTCGGTCCAGCGGGAAGCGAGACCCAGTACTTC
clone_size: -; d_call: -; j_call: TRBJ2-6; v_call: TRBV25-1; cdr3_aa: CASSESVNVLTF; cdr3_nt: TGTGCCAGCAGTGAATCCGTTAACGTCCTGACTTTC
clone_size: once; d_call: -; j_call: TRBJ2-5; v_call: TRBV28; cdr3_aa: CASSPGTRPGTQYF; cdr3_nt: TGTGCCAGCAGTCCCGGGACTCGGCCTGGGACCCAGTACTTC
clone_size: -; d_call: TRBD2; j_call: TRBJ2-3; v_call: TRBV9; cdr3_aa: CASSRTSGTTDTQYF; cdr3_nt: TGTGCCAGCAGCCGGACTAGCGGGACCACAGATACGCAGTATTTT
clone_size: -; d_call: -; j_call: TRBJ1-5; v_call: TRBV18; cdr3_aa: CASSPGPRGNQPQHF; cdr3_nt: TGTGCCAGCTCACCGGGGCCTAGAGGCAATCAGCCCCAGCATTTT
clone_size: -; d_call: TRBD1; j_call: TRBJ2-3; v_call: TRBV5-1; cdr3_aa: CASRFDRGPFSSTDTQYF; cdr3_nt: TGCGCCAGCAGGTTTGACAGGGGGCCATTCTCTAGCACAGATACGCAGTATTTT
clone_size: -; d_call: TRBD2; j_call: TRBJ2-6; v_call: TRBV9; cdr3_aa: CASSASGLGGSGANVLTF; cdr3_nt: TGTGCCAGCAGCGCATCAGGACTGGGGGGGTCTGGGGCCAACGTCCTGACTTTC
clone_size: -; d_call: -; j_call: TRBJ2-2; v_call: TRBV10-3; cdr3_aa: CASSWSTNTGELFF; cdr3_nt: TGTGCCAGCTCCTGGAGTACGAACACCGGGGAGCTGTTTTTT
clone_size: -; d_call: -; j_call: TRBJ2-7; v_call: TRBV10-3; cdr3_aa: CAISSGNSGYEQYF; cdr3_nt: TGTGCCATCAGCTCAGGCAACAGTGGGTACGAGCAGTACTTC
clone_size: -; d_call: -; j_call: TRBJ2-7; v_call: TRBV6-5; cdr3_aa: CASSFFIDSYEQYF; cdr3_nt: TGTGCCAGCAGTTTTTTCATCGACAGCTACGAGCAGTACTTC
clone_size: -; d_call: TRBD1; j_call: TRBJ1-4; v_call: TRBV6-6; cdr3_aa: CASSPAGTANEKLFF; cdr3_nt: TGTGCCAGCAGCCCCGCCGGGACAGCTAATGAAAAACTGTTTTTT